The entry below describes one T cell receptor beta chain. This clone was seen only a few times. Its cognate antigen has yet to be identified. No base qualities exist here, and no much larger clone lies one base off it. TCRbeta CDR3 regions were amplified from genomic DNA by means of the immunoSEQ Assay, a bias-controlled multiplex PCR. The authors processed their data as follows. The number of nucleated cells in each sample was estimated by amplification of reference gene primers within the assay. To quantify the absolute abundance of each unique TCRbeta CDR3 rearrangement, sequence reads were collapsed and filtered. Productive Simpson clonality was computed per sample as the square root of Simpson's diversity index over productive rearrangements. TCRdb stores this immuneACCESS table with in-frame sequences only. Part of the clones is absent; in the studies checked, under half of the shortfall reflects unresolved V genes, and no reason is known for the rest. That table supplies the V and J calls and clone size; D and trimming were determined from the DNA. The sample table shows roughly 120,000 clones, and approximately 90% are seen once. Approximately 4.4% of the sample rests with the top ten.

The sample belongs to a study of blood T cell repertoires in COVID-19 (dated by TCRdb to 2018 to 2021). The study in broad terms: Samples from collaborators originated in the United States, Italy and Spain and spanned both the acute and convalescent phases of COVID-19. The repertoires were released in a freely available public database intended as a resource for research on the immune response to SARS-CoV-2. The dataset comprised deeply sampled blood TCRbeta repertoires from subjects exposed to, actively infected with, or recovered from COVID-19. The prospective study material was composed of cDNA or gDNA derived from T cells, B-cell-depleted T cells, or PBMCs. Where available, HLA class I and class II types were obtained from metadata supplied by the sample provider rather than from assay-based typing. The samples were drawn from the first 160 participants of the ongoing ImmuneRACE study and from 1,254 subjects provided by 6 global collaborators. Sample metadata almost always included a de-identified subject ID, COVID-19 status, age in years and sex.

Overall study results and their limits: How much clinical and demographic metadata was included differed by source and by participant, and the metadata was provided uncurated.

Each collaborating institution followed its own protocols to collect whole blood in K2EDTA tubes. For TCRbeta analysis, collaborators shipped samples as frozen whole blood, isolated PBMCs, or DNA extracted from either of those sample types. The receptor was isolated from a woman aged 45-65 years with acute or convalescent COVID-19. What was sequenced was peripheral blood.

The DNA is TGTGCCAGTAATTGGGACAGAAATCAGCCCCAGCATTTT. This translates into CASNWDRNQPQHF. The rearranged segments are TRBV19 and TRBJ1-5, with 7 bases aligning to TRBD1. For CDR1 and CDR2, the germline V gene (reference sequence) lists LNHDA and SQIVND. V and J are trimmed by 7 bases and 4 bases, and the gene matches miss 4 bases of the junction. The CDR3 numbers 13 residues from cysteine through phenylalanine. CDR3 DNA is the only sequence kept; it has 39 bases, read in frame from the first base.